This TCR beta chain was captured by sequencing in a study of cytomegalovirus exposure and HLA in healthy donors. The wider study: An earlier analysis found some 120 million unique TCR beta sequences from approximately 190 million T cells. Early released data comprised tens of millions of unique TCRs from HLA-typed donors. Falling in the Caucasian-associated ancestry cluster were 81% of 350 to 400 genotyped donors.

Use of 60 Vbeta and 13 Jbeta primers characterized the PCR. Method: immunoSEQ multiplex PCR; TCRdb's copy keeps in-frame clones and lacks some. This sample has some 110,000 clones, with under 85% found just once. Whole-study results and caveats: Cytomegalovirus association was listed for around 170 TCR beta chains.

Regarding this clone: Its antigen is currently unknown.

The germline V gene encodes CDR1 MNHEY and CDR2 SMNVEV (reference sequence). V lost 0 bases, J lost 10 bases, and 13 bases lay in between. The CDR3 contains 13 residues. The chain employs TRBV27 and TRBJ2-7; TRBD2 is a possible D gene (5 bases). The specimen was PBMCs. The receptor was isolated from a man aged 25-40 years in good health and CMV-seropositive. The CDR3 sequence: CASSLSSGSLQYF. The CDR3 DNA reads as TGTGCCAGCAGTTTATCGTCGGGGTCGCTACAGTACTTC.